This is a list of T cell receptor beta chains from one sample in a study of T cell clones after liver transplantation. Measured with immunoSEQ multiplex PCR; TCRdb has only the in-frame clones, and not every one. The table has roughly 55,000 clones, over 55% seen once. The specimen comprised CD4+ T cells from blood, sampled 54 months after liver transplant. The receptors were sampled from a human patient who received a liver transplant. Some of the T cells may derive from the graft donor. The CDR3 runs from the conserved cysteine through the conserved F or W. Each record gives: D gene, clone size, V gene, J gene, CDR3 protein, CDR3 DNA. The D gene is left open where the match is weak. The size field is filled for only some rows; it gives once, few, many or a size class.

>.|.|TRBV19|TRBJ1-5
CASSSGAGSNQPQHF
TGTGCCAGTAGTAGCGGGGCAGGTTCCAATCAGCCCCAGCATTTT
>.|.|TRBV6-5|TRBJ1-6
CASSSSVRTNNSPLHF
TGTGCCAGCAGTTCCTCCGTAAGGACAAATAATTCACCCCTCCACTTT
>.|.|TRBV4-2|TRBJ1-3
CASSQERHGGNTIYF
TGTGCCAGCAGCCAAGAGAGACACGGTGGAAACACCATATATTTT
>.|.|TRBV7-6|TRBJ2-5
CASASLVQETQYF
TGTGCCAGCGCTTCGCTAGTCCAAGAGACCCAGTACTTC
>.|.|TRBV19|TRBJ1-2
CASSLVVVNGYTF
TGTGCCAGTAGTTTGGTTGTTGTGAACGGCTACACCTTC
>.|once|TRBV10-3|TRBJ1-4
CAISEGQGLEKLFF
TGTGCCATCAGTGAAGGGCAGGGACTTGAAAAACTGTTTTTT
>.|.|TRBV7-9|TRBJ2-3
CASRPSWLDNLNTDTQYF
TGTGCCAGCAGACCTTCGTGGCTTGATAACCTAAACACAGATACGCAGTATTTT
>.|.|TRBV6-5|TRBJ2-7
CAISTRAEQYF
TGTGCCATTTCAACACGGGCCGAGCAGTACTTC
>TRBD2|.|TRBV28|TRBJ2-3
CASSLKRGDLRYSTDTQYF
TGTGCCAGCAGTTTAAAGCGGGGGGACCTGAGATACTCCACAGATACGCAGTATTTT
>.|.|TRBV6-6|TRBJ1-2
CASIGTSNYGYTF
TGTGCCAGCATCGGGACGAGTAACTATGGCTACACCTTC
>.|.|TRBV4-2|TRBJ1-6
CASSQARGHSPLHF
TGTGCCAGCAGCCAAGCCAGGGGCCATTCACCCCTCCACTTT
>.|.|TRBV5-8|TRBJ2-3
CASSLQGDTQYF
TGTGCCAGCAGCTTACAGGGTGATACGCAGTATTTT
>TRBD1|.|TRBV19|TRBJ1-5
CASSKTGSESQPQHF
TGTGCCAGTAGCAAGACAGGGTCAGAAAGTCAGCCCCAGCATTTT
>.|.|TRBV7-3|TRBJ1-2
CASSPPGGALNYGYTF
TGTGCCAGCAGCCCCCCTGGGGGGGCGTTAAACTATGGCTACACCTTC
>.|many|TRBV6-5|TRBJ1-3
CASSSEGAGNTIYF
TGTGCCAGCTCCAGCGAGGGTGCTGGAAACACCATATATTTT
>TRBD1|.|TRBV2|TRBJ2-1
CASRAQTGGGQFF
TGTGCCAGCAGAGCCCAGACAGGGGGTGGGCAGTTCTTC
>.|.|TRBV7-2|TRBJ2-1
CASQKGDLYDEQFF
TGTGCCAGTCAGAAGGGGGACCTCTACGATGAGCAGTTCTTC
>.|.|TRBV10-3|TRBJ1-5
CAISELGDQPQHF
TGTGCCATCAGTGAGTTAGGGGACCAGCCCCAGCATTTT
>.|.|TRBV7-8|TRBJ2-2
CASSLAGRGWDTGELFF
TGTGCCAGCAGCTTAGCGGGTAGGGGATGGGACACCGGGGAGCTGTTTTTT
>TRBD2|.|TRBV2|TRBJ2-7
CASSKFGTSGGADEQYF
TGTGCCAGCAGCAAATTCGGGACTAGCGGGGGGGCTGACGAGCAGTACTTC
>TRBD1|few|TRBV4-2|TRBJ2-1
CASSHAGTGGSNEQFF
TGTGCCAGCAGCCACGCCGGGACAGGGGGCTCCAATGAGCAGTTCTTC
>TRBD2|.|TRBV10-2|TRBJ2-4
CASSPFSGGENIQYF
TGCGCCAGCAGTCCCTTCAGCGGGGGGGAAAACATTCAGTACTTC
>TRBD2|.|TRBV7-3|TRBJ2-1
CASSLFASGVGEQFF
TGTGCCAGCAGCTTATTCGCTAGCGGGGTCGGTGAGCAGTTCTTC
>.|few|TRBV4-2|TRBJ2-5
CASSQESWETQYF
TGTGCCAGCAGCCAAGAAAGCTGGGAGACCCAGTACTTC
>TRBD1|.|TRBV10-3|TRBJ2-5
CAISESDRRQETQYF
TGTGCCATCAGTGAGTCGGACAGGCGCCAAGAGACCCAGTACTTC
>.|.|TRBV27|TRBJ2-1
CASSPPQSSYNEQFF
TGTGCCAGCAGCCCCCCGCAGAGCTCCTACAATGAGCAGTTCTTC
>.|.|TRBV6-5|TRBJ1-3
CASSPPGTGNTIYF
TGTGCCAGCAGCCCCCCCGGTACTGGAAACACCATATATTTT
>.|.|TRBV2|TRBJ2-2
CASCTGPGELFF
TGTGCCAGCTGCACAGGACCCGGGGAGCTGTTTTTT
>TRBD1|.|TRBV28|TRBJ2-3
CASSLPGQGAADTQYF
TGTGCCAGCAGTCTACCGGGACAGGGGGCCGCAGATACGCAGTATTTT
>TRBD1|.|TRBV6-5|TRBJ2-5
CASSRDRGQETQYF
TGTGCCAGCAGTCGAGACAGGGGGCAGGAGACCCAGTACTTC
>.|once|TRBV5-4|TRBJ1-2
CASSSAGTKVYGYTF
TGTGCCAGCAGTTCAGCCGGGACAAAGGTCTATGGCTACACCTTC
>.|.|TRBV5-4|TRBJ1-5
CASSLGGVRNQPQHF
TGTGCCAGCAGCCTGGGGGGGGTACGGAATCAGCCCCAGCATTTT
>TRBD1|.|TRBV27|TRBJ1-2
CASSSPGQGNYGYTF
TGTGCCAGCAGTTCTCCAGGACAGGGGAACTATGGCTACACCTTC
>.|few|TRBV7-6|TRBJ2-1
CASSLATQGGIEQFF
TGTGCCAGCAGCTTAGCGACACAGGGAGGAATTGAGCAGTTCTTC
>TRBD1|.|TRBV11-2|TRBJ2-7
CASSFWQGAAYEQYF
TGTGCCAGCAGCTTTTGGCAGGGGGCAGCCTACGAGCAGTACTTC
>.|once|TRBV9|TRBJ2-1
CASSPNLRADLSYNEQFF
TGTGCCAGCAGCCCAAATTTACGAGCGGACCTTTCCTACAATGAGCAGTTCTTC
>TRBD1|.|TRBV27|TRBJ2-2
CASTKDRVGTGELFF
TGTGCCAGCACAAAGGACAGGGTAGGCACCGGGGAGCTGTTTTTT